This passage covers 20 T cell receptor beta chains from one sample sequenced in a study of vaccination effects on CD4 cells after COVID-19. ViraFEST assay sequencing came after antigen-specific CD4+ T cells were expanded with viral peptide pools. Following culture for about ten days, CD4+ T cells were isolated. Vaccinated recipients, who were negative for nucleocapsid antibodies, had no history of SARS-CoV-2 infection. Sequenced by immunoSEQ multiplex PCR; TCRdb stores in-frame clones only, minus some. The sample includes about 37,000 clones, over 65% seen only once; the top ten take about 15%. Their target antigens are unknown. The input for sequencing was CD4+ T cells from PBMCs cultured with HCoV-OC43 spike peptides, taken before COVID-19 vaccination. Subset given: HCoV-OC43 spike overlapping peptide pool stimulation. These receptors were obtained from a human donor who received a COVID-19 vaccine.

The rearrangement links TRBV6-6 to TRBJ1-1; D remains unclear. Trimming stripped 3 bases from V and 10 bases from J, with 15 bases between. Germline loops: CDR1 MNHNY, CDR2 SVGAGI (reference sequence). The CDR3 covers 13 residues. Here the CDR3 reads CASSYARSGVAFF. The CDR3 DNA reads as TGTGCCAGCAGTTATGCCCGGAGTGGTGTAGCTTTCTTT.

The V call is TRBV4-2, the J call TRBJ1-2, with no clear D. CDR3 length equals 14 residues. V was pared by 3 bases and J by 6 bases, with 14 bases between. Germline V gene data show CDR1 as LGHNA and CDR2 as YNFKEQ. The CDR3 reads CASSHPEVYDGYTF. The CDR3 DNA follows: TGTGCCAGCAGCCATCCTGAGGTCTATGATGGCTACACCTTC.

The chain joins TRBV2 to TRBJ2-2; D is uncertain. The V and J ends lost 5 bases and 6 bases respectively, with 13 bases between them. The CDR3 is made up of 14 amino acids. CDR1 SNHLY and CDR2 FYNNEI come from the germline V gene. DNA for the CDR3: TGTGCCAGCAGTATTGGCACGTTCGCCGGGGAGCTGTTTTTT. Its translation is CASSIGTFAGELFF.

The gene calls are TRBV5-6 and TRBJ1-3; the D is unclear. From germline, CDR1 is SGHDT and CDR2 YYEEEE. Deletions cut 2 bases from V and 7 bases from J, with 13 bases between. This CDR3 spans 14 amino acids. The CDR3 DNA sequence: TGTGCCAGCAGCTTATTCTCACCTTCCAACACCATATATTTT. Amino acid sequence: CASSLFSPSNTIYF.

The rearrangement links TRBV7-8 to TRBJ1-1; TRBD1 might be the D (5 bases). The V gene's germline CDR1 is SGHVS and CDR2 FQNEAQ. This CDR3 spans 17 amino acids. Trimming shortened V by 3 bases and J by 1 base, and 18 bases separated the two germline ends. The CDR3 loop reads CASSFPEMGRANTEAFF. The CDR3 nucleotides read TGTGCCAGCAGCTTCCCAGAAATGGGCAGGGCGAACACTGAAGCTTTCTTT.

The V gene is TRBV10-3, the J gene TRBJ2-3; TRBD2 is a possible D gene (5 bases). CDR3 size: 13 residues. Deletions cut 6 bases from V and 2 bases from J, with 9 bases between. CDR1 ENHRY and CDR2 SYGVKD come from the germline V gene. The CDR3 reads CAIRFDYTDTQYF. CDR3 sequence (DNA): TGTGCCATCAGGTTCGACTACACAGATACGCAGTATTTT.

The chain employs TRBV10-3 and TRBJ2-7; tentatively, D is TRBD1 or TRBD2 (6 bases each). Germline assignment: CDR1 ENHRY and CDR2 SYGVKD. CDR3 length: 14 residues. V was cut by 0 bases and J by 6 bases, with 12 bases left in between. As DNA, the CDR3 is TGTGCCATCAGTGAGTCTACCGGGGGCGGCGAGCAGTACTTC. Its protein is CAISESTGGGEQYF.

The rearrangement links TRBV21-1 to TRBJ2-3; no check of the table's D call, TRBD1, against the DNA was made. TRBV21-1 is a listed pseudogene. The CDR3 runs 16 residues. The CDR3 DNA is TGTGCCAGCAGCAAAGAGGGGGGACAGAGCACAGATACGCAGTATTTT. Protein sequence: CASSKEGGQSTDTQYF.

The CDR3 nucleotides read TGTGCCAGGGAGGCTAGCGGCAGTTCCTACAATGAGCAGTTCTTC. It translates to CAREASGSSYNEQFF. The chain recombines TRBV2 with TRBJ2-1; 7 nucleotides align to TRBD2. The V segment lost 9 bases and the J segment 1 base; nucleotides outside the gene matches: 9. The CDR3 is 15 residues long. Germline values: CDR1 SNHLY, CDR2 FYNNEI.

This clone turned up a few times. This chain joins TRBV19 and TRBJ1-2, with D possibly TRBD1 on 6 matching bases. V dropped 6 bases and J dropped 3 bases, with 14 bases sitting between them. This CDR3 is built from 14 residues. Germline V gene lookup returns CDR1 LNHDA and CDR2 SQIVND (reference sequence). CDR3 in DNA: TGTGCCAGTAGGGGAGGGTCAGGGGACTATGGCTACACCTTC. This codes for CASRGGSGDYGYTF.

The V call is TRBV5-4, the J call TRBJ2-3, with TRBD2 matching over 14 bases. V shed 0 bases, J shed 2 bases, and the junction held 2 bases outside the gene matches. This CDR3 has 17 amino acids. Germline CDR1 and CDR2: SGHNT and YYREEE (reference sequence). Here the CDR3 reads CASSLGGLAGDTDTQYF. In DNA, the CDR3 is TGTGCCAGCAGCTTGGGGGGACTAGCGGGGGACACAGATACGCAGTATTTT.

The V call is TRBV25-1, the J call TRBJ1-1; 9 nucleotides match TRBD1. This CDR3 is 14 amino acids long. V shed 8 bases, J shed 3 bases, and the junction held 7 bases outside the gene matches. Per germline, CDR1 MGHDK and CDR2 SYGVNS. The DNA of the CDR3 is TGTGCCAGCGCTGGGACAGGGCCTGACACTGAAGCTTTCTTT. Translation gives CASAGTGPDTEAFF.

The V and J genes are TRBV5-1 and TRBJ2-3; 7 positions match TRBD2. This CDR3 comprises 12 residues. The germline gives CDR1 SGHRS, CDR2 YFSETQ. V was clipped by 4 bases and J by 6 bases; unmatched bases: 2. CDR3 coding DNA: TGCGCCAGCAGCCTTAGCGGGGATACGCAGTATTTT. This codes for CASSLSGDTQYF. The full variable domain, completed using reference TRBV5-1 and TRBJ2-3, is KAGVTQTPRYLIKTRGQQVTLSCSPISGHRSVSWYQQTPGQGLQFLFEYFSETQRNKGNFPGRFSGRQFSNSRSEMNVSTLELGDSALYLCASSLSGDTQYFGPGTRLTVL.

The rearrangement joins TRBV5-1 to TRBJ2-2; tentatively, D is TRBD1 (6 bases). The CDR3 covers 14 residues. Germline-derived CDR1 and CDR2 are SGHRS and YFSETQ. Trimming removed 4 bases from V and 6 bases from J, with 13 bases in between. The CDR3, as DNA: TGCGCCAGCAGCGGGGCCAGGGGCCCCGGGGAGCTGTTTTTT. It codes for CASSGARGPGELFF.

The J gene is TRBJ1-2, the V gene TRBV6-1; a weak D match, TRBD1 (6 bases). Germline V gene data show CDR1 as MNHNS and CDR2 as SASEGT. V lost 2 bases, J lost 4 bases, and 8 bases lay in between. The CDR3 is 13 amino acids. The DNA for the CDR3 is TGTGCCAGCAGTGAACAGGACAGCTATGGCTACACCTTC. This codes for CASSEQDSYGYTF.

This sequence joins TRBV18 and TRBJ1-1; unclear D gene. Germline V gene lookup returns CDR1 KGHSH and CDR2 LQKENI. The CDR3 extends over 15 amino acids. The V gene lost 3 bases and the J gene lost 0 bases, with 11 bases spanning the gap. The CDR3 nucleotides are TGTGCCAGCTCACCGTCGGCTGGGATGAACACTGAAGCTTTCTTT. It specifies CASSPSAGMNTEAFF.

V usage is TRBV10-2 and J usage is TRBJ1-1; TRBD1 matches 9 bases. Germline V lookup: CDR1 WSHSY, CDR2 SAAADI. V gave up 6 bases and J gave up 0 bases; unmatched junction bases: 8. This CDR3 contains 16 residues. Written as DNA, the CDR3 is TGCGCCAGCAGCGACAGGGGGGGACACATGAACACTGAAGCTTTCTTT. It specifies CASSDRGGHMNTEAFF.

The chain couples TRBV5-1 to TRBJ2-1, with TRBD2 matching over 10 bases. V lost 0 bases to trimming and J lost 9 bases; unmatched junction nucleotides: 12. Germline CDR1 SGHRS, CDR2 YFSETQ. This CDR3 region has 17 residues. The chain's CDR3 is CASSLESLAGASGEQFF. In nucleotides, the CDR3 is TGCGCCAGCAGCTTGGAGTCCCTAGCGGGGGCCTCGGGTGAGCAGTTCTTC.

A word on this clone: The same CDR3 arises from other DNA sequences in this sample as well. The chain carries TRBV3-1 (or the pseudogene TRBV3-2) and TRBJ2-7; TRBD2 agrees at 10 bases. V shed 4 bases, J shed 0 bases, and the junction held 3 bases outside the gene matches. In germline, CDR1 is LGHDT, CDR2 YNNKEL (reference sequence). This CDR3 spans 15 amino acids. The CDR3 nucleotides read TGTGCCAGCAGCCCCGCTAGCGGGGGCTCCTACGAGCAGTACTTC. This codes for CASSPASGGSYEQYF.

This chain joins TRBV2 and TRBJ1-2; tentative D call: TRBD1 (5 bases). The CDR3 has 14 residues. The germline gives CDR1 SNHLY, CDR2 FYNNEI. V gave up 7 bases and J gave up 4 bases, with 16 bases separating them. The CDR3 DNA sequence: TGTGCCAGCAATGATTTCGGGGCAGGCTATGGCTACACCTTC. This gives the protein CASNDFGAGYGYTF.